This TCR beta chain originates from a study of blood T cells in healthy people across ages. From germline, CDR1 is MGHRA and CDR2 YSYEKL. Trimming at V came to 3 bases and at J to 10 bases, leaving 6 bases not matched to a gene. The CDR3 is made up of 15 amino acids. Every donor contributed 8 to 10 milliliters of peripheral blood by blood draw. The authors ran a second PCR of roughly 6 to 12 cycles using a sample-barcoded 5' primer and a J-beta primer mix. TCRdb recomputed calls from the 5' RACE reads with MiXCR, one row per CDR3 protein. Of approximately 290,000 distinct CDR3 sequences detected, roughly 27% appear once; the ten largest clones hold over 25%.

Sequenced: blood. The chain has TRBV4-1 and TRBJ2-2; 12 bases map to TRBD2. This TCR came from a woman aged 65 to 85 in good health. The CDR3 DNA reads TGCGCCAGCAGCCAGCCCGGACTAGCGGGAAAGGAGCTGTTTTTT. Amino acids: CASSQPGLAGKELFF.